This T cell receptor (beta chain) was recorded in a study of T-cell memory formation after mild COVID-19. Study summary: TCR clusters were mostly donor specific. Overall study findings and caveats: Some clones that responded were present in memory (sampled pre-infection), which suggests cross-reactive memory joined. Contracting clones from day 15 to 85 had balanced CD4/CD8; later expanders favoured CD4+.

5'RACE primed from the constant segment yielded TCR alpha and TCR beta cDNA libraries bearing sample barcodes and UMIs. Using its own MiXCR run on the 5' RACE reads, TCRdb lists one record per CDR3 protein. The data contain about 310,000 distinct CDR3 sequences, 15% to 20% of them seen just once; the ten biggest clones take up under 25%. V dropped 0 bases and J dropped 5 bases, with 13 bases sitting between them. The CDR3 is made up of 14 amino acids. Per germline, CDR1 SQVTM and CDR2 ANQGSEA. As regards this clonotype: Its matching antigen is unknown.

Material: PBMCs or a T cell subset sorted from them (not recorded which). This clonotype was sampled from a man younger than 30 who had mild COVID-19 (a few samples of this study predate the infection). Cell type and time point are not known. V usage is TRBV29-1 and J usage is TRBJ2-5; D unresolved. The CDR3 DNA follows: TGCAGCGTTGAAGAGGGCGCCGCTGGGGAGACCCAGTACTTC. This gives the protein CSVEEGAAGETQYF. Drawing the rest from reference TRBV29-1 and TRBJ2-5, the complete variable domain is SAVISQKPSRDICQRGTSLTIQCQVDSQVTMMFWYRQQPGQSLTLIATANQGSEATYESGFVIDKFPISRPNLTFSTLTVSNMSPEDSSIYLCSVEEGAAGETQYFGPGTRLLVL.